This TCR beta chain came from a study of T cells in Graves' hyperthyroidism and ophthalmopathy. Overall study: At the time of initial diagnosis and before any treatment, peripheral blood was collected. Study outcomes and limitations: Blood shared most expanded thyroid clonotypes above 0.001.

This clonotype was recorded many times. Its matching antigen is unknown. The CDR3 runs to 15 residues. The junction had 5 bases not matched to a gene; V was cut back by 5 bases and J by 2 bases. Germline V gene data show CDR1 as MNHEY and CDR2 as SMNVEV (reference sequence). The CDR3 regions of TCR beta were amplified from RNA transcripts. The TCR CDR3 was amplified in a first-round RT-PCR using the HTBI primer set. TCRdb processed the multiplex PCR reads anew with MiXCR; each CDR3 protein has one entry. The sample yields hundreds of thousands of distinct CDR3 sequences, roughly 14% seen once. Clinical symptoms, serum thyroxine, TRAb, thyroid ultrasound and orbital computed tomography informed diagnoses.

The sequenced sample was blood. The rearrangement links TRBV27 to TRBJ2-3; 9 nucleotides agree with TRBD1. This clonotype was obtained from a man aged 18 to 30 with Graves' ophthalmopathy. CDR3 nucleotides: TGTGCCAGCAGTGCCGGGACAGGGAACACAGATACGCAGTATTTT. Translated: CASSAGTGNTDTQYF.